These 6 T cell receptor beta chains were all obtained from the same sample, sequenced in a study of human T cells and chemical hapten exposure (dated by TCRdb to about 2021). This specimen's time point label, interpreted: patch test 1, 2 weeks after DPC sensitization. The label giving this sample's treatment or condition can be read as: therapeutic diphenylcyclopropenone sensitization with weekly scalp DPC. Preparation of the library involved RACE. These reads were obtained on a NextSeq 500. TCRdb reran the public reads through fastp at Q25 and MiXCR, keeping productive beta chains. Rows are combined by CDR3 protein, so each entry shows the most common genes and DNA. The sample profile shows about 49,000 distinct CDR3 sequences; less than 10% of them were found once. The ten largest make up roughly 4.1% of the sample. This specimen consisted of whole blood, obtained in connection with sensitization to the hapten diphenylcyclopropenone (DPC). All receptors come from a woman aged 45-59 years with alopecia areata. Some clones in this sample may be carry-over from other donors' samples.

This clonotype has ten or more counts. The genes are TRBV18 and TRBJ1-1; D is ambiguous. The length of the CDR3 is 13 residues. The germline V gene has CDR1 KGHSH and CDR2 LQKENI. The germline V and J ends were trimmed by 2 bases and 1 base, with 5 bases remaining between them. CDR3 in amino acids: CASSPSANTEAFF. The CDR3 region has the DNA TGTGCCAGCTCACCATCGGCGAACACTGAAGCTTTCTTT.

The rearrangement uses TRBV18 and TRBJ2-7, with TRBD1 identical over 7 bases. The CDR3 spans 14 residues. CDR1 KGHSH and CDR2 LQKENI come from the germline V gene. The J segment lost 1 base and the V segment lost 2 bases, leaving 2 bases of the junction unmatched. The CDR3 reads CASSPRGQSYEQYF. The CDR3 nucleotides read TGTGCCAGCTCACCAAGGGGACAGTCCTACGAGCAGTACTTC.

This clonotype occurred a few times. The chain recombines TRBV12-3 or TRBV12-4 with TRBJ1-1; tentatively, D is TRBD1 (6 bases). V gave up 6 bases and J gave up 6 bases, with 17 bases separating them. This CDR3 has 14 residues. The chain's CDR3 is CASSILTGRAEAFF. CDR3 nucleotide sequence: TGTGCCAGCAGCATCTTAACAGGGAGAGCTGAAGCTTTCTTT.

Ten or more counts support this clonotype. The gene calls are TRBV28 and TRBJ1-5, with D uncertain. Trimming took 3 bases from V and 7 from J, leaving 10 bases between them. The CDR3 is 13 residues long. The germline V gene has CDR1 MDHEN and CDR2 SYDVKM. CDR3 amino acids: CASSLSVRQPQHF. CDR3 coding DNA: TGTGCCAGCAGTTTGAGTGTCCGACAGCCCCAGCATTTT.

This clonotype has ten or more counts. The chain uses TRBV29-1 and TRBJ2-7; 14 positions agree with TRBD2. V lost 6 bases and J lost 4; bases outside the gene matches: 11. This CDR3 comprises 16 residues. CDR1 and CDR2 from the germline V gene are SQVTM and ANQGSEA. This chain's CDR3 is CSVGTSGRGRFYEQYF. The CDR3 DNA sequence: TGCAGCGTGGGGACTAGCGGGAGAGGGCGATTTTACGAGCAGTACTTC.

J is TRBJ2-1 and V is TRBV7-6; 14 bases agree with TRBD2. The CDR3 contains 17 residues. Germline trimming cut 3 bases from V and 5 bases from J; bases unmatched to any gene: 6. Germline V gives CDR1 SGHVS, CDR2 FNYEAQ. The CDR3: CASSLGTSGSPNNEQFF. The CDR3 DNA is TGTGCCAGCAGCTTGGGGACTAGCGGGAGTCCCAACAATGAGCAGTTCTTC. The complete variable domain, with remaining parts taken from reference TRBV7-6 and TRBJ2-1, reads GAGVSQSPRYKVTKRGQDVALRCDPISGHVSLYWYRQALGQGPEFLTYFNYEAQQDKSGLPNDRFSAERPEGSISTLTIQRTEQRDSAMYRCASSLGTSGSPNNEQFFGPGTRLTVL.